The present T cell receptor beta chain was sequenced within a study of blood T cell repertoires in COVID-19. As handled by the study authors: Estimates of nucleated cell counts were drawn from the amplification of reference gene primers. Data came from immunoSEQ multiplex PCR; TCRdb stores just in-frame clones and leaves some out. The V and J calls and the clone size are those of that table, but D and trimming were determined from the DNA. The sample holds some 140,000 clones; 80% to 90% are singletons and the top ten take about 2.5%. This sequence originates from a man aged 50 or older with active COVID-19. The specimen sequenced was peripheral blood.

CDR3 DNA sequence: TGTGCCAGCAACCTCGGGACCCCGCGGGGGAACACCATATATTTT. This gives the protein CASNLGTPRGNTIYF. This chain links TRBV5-6 with TRBJ1-3; possible D gene TRBD1, 5 bases. The CDR3 is 15 amino acids. Germline V lookup: CDR1 SGHDT, CDR2 YYEEEE. Deletions cut 6 bases from V and 7 bases from J, with 20 bases between.